The rows below give T cell receptor beta chains drawn from one sample of a study of cytomegalovirus exposure and HLA in healthy donors. Produced via immunoSEQ multiplex PCR; TCRdb's table is partial and in-frame only. The table lists about 130,000 clones, approximately 80% of them singletons, with 2.5% to 3% in the top ten. The sequenced material came from PBMCs. The receptor source for this set is a boy aged 2-15 years in good health and CMV-seronegative. Both conserved end residues are part of each CDR3.

CASIRDRVPGTDTQYF,TRBV7-9,TRBJ2-3
CASSEDLAGPGTDTQYF,TRBV10-1,TRBJ2-3
CASSLRRRGDEQFF,TRBV27,TRBJ2-1
CASSPAWEGTEAFF,TRBV27,TRBJ1-1
CAIRGDNEQFF,TRBV10-3,TRBJ2-1
CASSSTGLGGEQFF,TRBV19,TRBJ2-1
CASSLFGLAGGVGEQFF,TRBV5-1,TRBJ2-1
CASGTLLADPRSSYNEQFF,TRBV27,TRBJ2-1
CASSQGAQGYTF,TRBV7-2,TRBJ1-2
CASSLGAYNSPLHF,TRBV11-2,TRBJ1-6
CAATGAYNSPLHF,TRBV30,TRBJ1-6
CASSSRGALGTISPGELFF,TRBV7-9,TRBJ2-2
CASSEENFPGSGYTF,TRBV2,TRBJ1-2
CASSAREQGSYEQYF,TRBV7-9,TRBJ2-7
CASSLFPTNYGYTF,TRBV7-6,TRBJ1-2
CAISGGGNSNQPQHF,TRBV10-3,TRBJ1-5
CASSLTGTSGRQTNEQFF,TRBV7-3,TRBJ2-1
CASSAGQGYGYTF,TRBV2,TRBJ1-2
CASSFDKPGRTEAFF,TRBV7-9,TRBJ1-1
CASGPPTGNGYTF,TRBV4-2,TRBJ1-2
CASSAGPGGTPSAFF,TRBV5-1,TRBJ1-1
CASSKTGVGEQFF,TRBV6-5,TRBJ2-1
CASSIGGQWDSTIYF,TRBV19,TRBJ1-3
CASSGGRTGELFF,TRBV9,TRBJ2-2
CASTLGSIYNSPLHF,TRBV5-8,TRBJ1-6
CASSLQAGADTQYF,TRBV7-3,TRBJ2-3
CASSQESTEPFYGYTF,TRBV4-2,TRBJ1-2
CASSDTVWQGETEAFF,TRBV2,TRBJ1-1
CASSVGRDEQFF,TRBV9,TRBJ2-1
CASSEDAGGPNEQYF,TRBV6-1,NA
CASSKTDREAFF,TRBV7-9,TRBJ1-1
CAWSAAQGLYDQPQHF,TRBV30,TRBJ1-5
CASSFRNTEAFF,TRBV5-5,TRBJ1-1
CASSPLTSGTGGELFF,TRBV18,TRBJ2-2
CATTPPGDTEAFF,TRBV9,TRBJ1-1
CASSQVRTGRGDTQYF,TRBV14,TRBJ2-3
CASSTAGVLETQYF,TRBV9,TRBJ2-5
CASSRQDEQPQHF,TRBV19,TRBJ1-5
CAWNGTPRTYEQYF,TRBV30,TRBJ2-7
CASSSQDRGATGELFF,TRBV7-9,TRBJ2-2
CASSVEVGSGNTIYF,TRBV9,TRBJ1-3